The entry below gives a single TCR beta chain sequence along with its context. The CDR3 is made up of 15 amino acids. V was pared by 4 bases and J by 2 bases, with 4 bases of the junction left unmatched. The germline V gene has CDR1 LNHDA and CDR2 SQIVND (reference sequence). The sample is drawn from a study of cytomegalovirus exposure and HLA in healthy donors. Primers: 60 Vbeta forward and 13 Jbeta reverse. The repertoire was sequenced with immunoSEQ multiplex PCR; TCRdb's copy has only in-frame clones and lacks some. The table records 140,000 to 150,000 clones, about 10% of them present only once. This TCR was sampled from a man aged 50 to 59 in good health and CMV-seronegative. The chain employs TRBV19 and TRBJ1-4; 7 positions match TRBD1. The sequenced material came from PBMCs. The CDR3 is CASSTTGKTNEKLFF. The CDR3 nucleotides read TGTGCCAGTAGTACGACAGGGAAGACTAATGAAAAACTGTTTTTT.